One and the same sample provided the 29 T cell receptor beta chains below, sequenced in a study of blood T cell repertoires in COVID-19. Only in-frame clones appear in the TCRdb table, and some are missing; sequencing was by immunoSEQ multiplex PCR. The sample has around 150,000 clones, less than 85% seen once; the top ten hold about 6.4%. Sequencing used peripheral blood. These receptors were obtained from a human donor in a cohort sampled during active COVID-19.

J is TRBJ1-4 and V is TRBV4-2; TRBD1 matches at 8 bases. In germline, CDR1 is LGHNA, CDR2 YNFKEQ. The CDR3 is 15 residues long. Losses at the gene ends were 0 bases for V and 5 bases for J; bases not matched to a gene: 2. The CDR3 sequence is CASSQEGQGNEKLFF. CDR3 bases: TGTGCCAGCAGCCAAGAAGGACAGGGCAATGAAAAACTGTTTTTT.

This chain joins TRBV5-6 and TRBJ1-4; TRBD1 matches at 7 bases. Per germline, CDR1 SGHDT and CDR2 YYEEEE. The CDR3 has 14 amino acids. J gave up 6 bases and V 2 bases, and 4 bases lay outside the gene matches. The CDR3 DNA reads TGTGCCAGCAGCTTTGGCAGGGGGGATGAAAAACTGTTTTTT. This translates into CASSFGRGDEKLFF.

The rearrangement uses TRBV5-1 and TRBJ2-7; TRBD2 is a possible D gene (6 bases). Trimming stripped 5 bases from V and 5 bases from J, with 20 bases between. Germline V gene sequence: CDR1 SGHRS, CDR2 YFSETQ. This CDR3 has 15 residues. The CDR3 nucleotides read TGCGCCAGCAGAGACGCCGGGACTTGGCGCCACGAGCAGTACTTC. It specifies CASRDAGTWRHEQYF.

The chain is built from TRBV6-4 and TRBJ1-5, with D maybe TRBD1 (5 bases). The CDR3 is made up of 15 amino acids. The germline V and J ends were trimmed by 6 bases and 0 bases, with 12 bases remaining between them. The germline V gene has CDR1 MRHNA and CDR2 SNTAGT. The CDR3 reads CASSLDSNSNQPQHF. The DNA of the CDR3 is TGTGCCAGCAGCCTTGACAGTAATAGCAATCAGCCCCAGCATTTT.

V usage is TRBV10-3 and J usage is TRBJ1-1; 7 bases are a match to TRBD1. The trim removed 10 bases at V and 6 bases at J, leaving 14 bases unmatched. CDR3 length: 14 amino acids. Looked up from germline, CDR1 is ENHRY and CDR2 is SYGVKD. CDR3 sequence (DNA): TGTGCCAGGACTCGCGACAGGGTGAGCGCTGAAGCTTTCTTT. It translates to CARTRDRVSAEAFF.

V usage is TRBV18 and J usage is TRBJ1-1; 9 bases align to TRBD1. In germline, CDR1 is KGHSH, CDR2 LQKENI. This CDR3 has 15 amino acids. Trimming at V came to 3 bases and at J to 3 bases, leaving 5 bases not matched to a gene. CDR3 region: CASSPPTGGHTEAFF. CDR3 DNA sequence: TGTGCCAGCTCACCCCCGACAGGGGGGCACACTGAAGCTTTCTTT. Complete variable domain (other parts from reference TRBV18 and TRBJ1-1): NAGVMQNPRHLVRRRGQEARLRCSPMKGHSHVYWYRQLPEEGLKFMVYLQKENIIDESGMPKERFSAEFPKEGPSILRIQQVVRGDSAAYFCASSPPTGGHTEAFFGQGTRLTVV.

The chain recombines TRBV5-8 with TRBJ1-2; D unresolved. V lost 1 base and J lost 2, with 18 bases in between. There are 17 residues in the CDR3. Germline CDR1 is SGHTS and CDR2 is YDEGEE. This CDR3 reads CASSLSQIYTTNYGYTF. CDR3 DNA: TGTGCCAGCAGCTTGTCACAGATATATACGACAAACTATGGCTACACCTTC. Using reference TRBV5-8 and TRBJ1-2 for the parts outside the CDR3, the full variable domain is EAGVTQSPTHLIKTRGQQATLRCSPISGHTSVYWYQQALGLGLQFLLWYDEGEERNRGNFPPRFSGRQFPNYSSELNVNALELEDSALYLCASSLSQIYTTNYGYTFGSGTRLTVV.

The chain links TRBV4-1 to TRBJ1-1; D is perhaps TRBD1 (5 bases). CDR1 is MGHRA and CDR2 is YSYEKL in the germline V gene. This CDR3 comprises 16 residues. V was trimmed by 3 bases and J by 0 bases, leaving 14 bases between them. CDR3 coding DNA: TGCGCCAGCAGCCACCCCCAGGGTGGAATGAACACTGAAGCTTTCTTT. It yields the protein CASSHPQGGMNTEAFF.

This clone came up a few times. The sample has other DNA sequences that encode this CDR3 too. The chain combines TRBV9 with TRBJ1-5; D ambiguous. The CDR3 is 14 residues long. Trimming removed 3 bases at V and 0 bases at J, with 7 bases between. Germline assignment: CDR1 SGDLS and CDR2 YYNGEE. CDR3 amino acids: CASSETDSNQPQHF. In DNA form, the CDR3 reads TGTGCCAGCAGCGAAACAGATAGCAATCAGCCCCAGCATTTT.

The chain has TRBV28 and TRBJ1-6, with 8 bases that match TRBD1. CDR3 length: 19 residues. J gave up 1 base and V 6 bases, and 14 bases lay outside the gene matches. Germline CDR1 is MDHEN and CDR2 is SYDVKM. The CDR3 DNA sequence: TGTGCCAGCAGCCCCGCATCGACAGGGGCCGGTTCCTATAATTCACCCCTCCACTTT. The encoded protein is CASSPASTGAGSYNSPLHF.

The chain links TRBV2 to TRBJ1-2; weak D call: TRBD1 (5 bases). The V and J ends lost 6 bases and 8 bases respectively, with 16 bases between them. Germline lookup yields CDR1 SNHLY and CDR2 FYNNEI. This CDR3 is 13 amino acids long. The CDR3 loop reads CASSTDSLGGYTF. CDR3 coding DNA: TGTGCCAGCAGCACCGACAGTCTCGGGGGCTACACCTTC.

In its sample, this clone was seen a few times. The sample has other DNA sequences that encode this CDR3 too. The chain employs TRBV2 and TRBJ2-7; D gene ambiguous. V lost 3 bases to trimming and J lost 2 bases, with 8 bases between them. Looked up from germline, CDR1 is SNHLY and CDR2 is FYNNEI. This CDR3 has 13 residues. CDR3 protein: CASSDRAAYEQYF. Here the CDR3 DNA reads TGTGCCAGCAGTGATCGTGCGGCCTACGAGCAGTACTTC. Filled out from reference TRBV2 and TRBJ2-7, the complete variable domain reads EPEVTQTPSHQVTQMGQEVILRCVPISNHLYFYWYRQILGQKVEFLVSFYNNEISEKSEIFDDQFSVERPDGSNFTLKIRSTKLEDSAMYFCASSDRAAYEQYFGPGTRLTVT.

The chain is built from TRBV13 and TRBJ2-5, with D uncertain. There are 13 residues in the CDR3. Trimming removed 2 bases from V and 1 base from J, with 5 bases in between. From germline, CDR1 is PRHDT and CDR2 FYEKMQ (reference sequence). The CDR3 coding sequence is TGTGCCAGCAGCTTATGGGCCCAAGAGACCCAGTACTTC. Protein product: CASSLWAQETQYF.

The table lists this clone with a count of one. The chain uses TRBV5-1 and TRBJ2-7; perhaps TRBD1 as D (6 bases). V was cut by 2 bases and J by 2 bases, with 17 bases left in between. This CDR3 contains 16 residues. Germline V gene sequence: CDR1 SGHRS, CDR2 YFSETQ. The CDR3 nucleotides are TGCGCCAGCAGCTTCGGCGTCACAGGGATTGCCTACGAGCAGTACTTC. This translates into CASSFGVTGIAYEQYF.

This clone was observed a single time. V usage is TRBV6-6 and J usage is TRBJ2-7; TRBD1 matches 10 bases. The germline gives CDR1 MNHNY, CDR2 SVGAGI (reference sequence). J gave up 5 bases and V 7 bases, and 11 bases lay outside the gene matches. This CDR3 has 15 amino acids. CDR3 sequence (DNA): TGTGCCAGCACCGCATCCGGGACAGGGGTTAACGAGCAGTACTTC. The encoded protein is CASTASGTGVNEQYF.

The rearrangement links TRBV5-1 to TRBJ2-7, with D maybe TRBD2 (5 bases). This CDR3 contains 15 residues. Trimming took 4 bases from V and 0 from J, leaving 14 bases between them. Germline V lookup: CDR1 SGHRS, CDR2 YFSETQ. Here the CDR3 reads CASSGGLWSSYEQYF. Written as DNA, the CDR3 is TGCGCCAGCAGCGGCGGGCTTTGGAGCTCCTACGAGCAGTACTTC.

This clone was detected only a few times. This chain links TRBV18 with TRBJ1-2; tentatively, D is TRBD1 (6 bases). The CDR3 spans 14 residues. Per the germline V gene, CDR1 is KGHSH and CDR2 is LQKENI. V lost 2 bases and J lost 4, with 11 bases in between. CDR3 residues: CASSPNRVGYGYTF. Written as DNA, the CDR3 is TGTGCCAGCTCACCAAACAGGGTAGGCTATGGCTACACCTTC.

The chain uses TRBV9 and TRBJ2-1; 8 bases are shared with TRBD2. This CDR3 is 16 amino acids long. From germline, CDR1 is SGDLS and CDR2 YYNGEE. V gave up 2 bases and J gave up 5 bases; unmatched junction bases: 9. The CDR3 reads CASSVGLDLLDNEQFF. In nucleotides, the CDR3 is TGTGCCAGCAGCGTGGGACTAGATCTCCTCGACAATGAGCAGTTCTTC.

V usage is TRBV5-6 and J usage is TRBJ2-3, with 9 bases aligning to TRBD1. J was trimmed by 3 bases and V by 5 bases; bases with no gene match: 7. The germline gives CDR1 SGHDT, CDR2 YYEEEE. The length of the CDR3 is 15 residues. The CDR3 bases are TGTGCCAGCAGGTTTGACAGGGGGTGGACAGATACGCAGTATTTT. This translates into CASRFDRGWTDTQYF.

The chain is built from TRBV7-2 and TRBJ2-5; possibly TRBD2 for D (5 bases). The germline V gene has CDR1 SGHTA and CDR2 FQGNSA. The CDR3 totals 14 residues. V was cut by 1 base and J by 6 bases, with 12 bases left in between. CDR3 region: CASSLVSGGQTQYF. CDR3 DNA sequence: TGTGCCAGCAGCTTAGTGAGCGGCGGGCAGACCCAGTACTTC. The full variable domain, with the rest looked up from reference TRBV7-2 and TRBJ2-5, is GAGVSQSPSNKVTEKGKDVELRCDPISGHTALYWYRQSLGQGLEFLIYFQGNSAPDKSGLPSDRFSAERTGGSVSTLTIQRTQQEDSAVYLCASSLVSGGQTQYFGPGTRLLVL.

This rearrangement joins TRBV5-1 to TRBJ2-1; 8 nucleotides line up with TRBD2. Germline V gene data show CDR1 as SGHRS and CDR2 as YFSETQ. V lost 3 bases to trimming and J lost 6 bases; unmatched junction nucleotides: 5. The CDR3 has 14 amino acids. The CDR3 protein is CASSWPGTSNEQFF. The CDR3, as DNA: TGCGCCAGCAGCTGGCCGGGGACTAGCAATGAGCAGTTCTTC. Based on the CDR3 plus reference TRBV5-1 and TRBJ2-1, the full variable domain is KAGVTQTPRYLIKTRGQQVTLSCSPISGHRSVSWYQQTPGQGLQFLFEYFSETQRNKGNFPGRFSGRQFSNSRSEMNVSTLELGDSALYLCASSWPGTSNEQFFGPGTRLTVL.

V and J are TRBV7-6 and TRBJ2-1; D may be TRBD1 (5 bases). V lost 5 bases to trimming and J lost 1 base, with 12 bases between them. The CDR3 runs to 15 residues. Per the germline V gene, CDR1 is SGHVS and CDR2 is FNYEAQ. Written as DNA, the CDR3 is TGTGCCAGCAGCCTCGGTCAGGGTTCCTACAATGAGCAGTTCTTC. Amino acid sequence: CASSLGQGSYNEQFF. Based on the CDR3 plus reference TRBV7-6 and TRBJ2-1, the full variable domain is GAGVSQSPRYKVTKRGQDVALRCDPISGHVSLYWYRQALGQGPEFLTYFNYEAQQDKSGLPNDRFSAERPEGSISTLTIQRTEQRDSAMYRCASSLGQGSYNEQFFGPGTRLTVL.

The V call is TRBV19, the J call TRBJ1-1; D gene uncertain. Trimming removed 4 bases at V and 0 bases at J, with 9 bases between. The CDR3 is made up of 14 amino acids. CDR1 and CDR2 from the germline V gene are LNHDA and SQIVND (reference sequence). The CDR3 is CASSTQIMNTEAFF. The CDR3 DNA follows: TGTGCCAGTAGTACACAGATCATGAACACTGAAGCTTTCTTT.

J is TRBJ2-2 and V is TRBV7-9; maybe TRBD1 (6 bases). V lost 10 bases and J lost 1, with 16 bases in between. CDR3 length: 15 amino acids. Germline assignment: CDR1 SEHNR and CDR2 FQNEAQ (reference sequence). CDR3 region: CATRLLTGNTGELFF. The CDR3 coding sequence is TGTGCCACCCGACTTTTGACAGGGAACACCGGGGAGCTGTTTTTT.

This clone was seen ten or more times. This chain uses TRBV4-2 with TRBJ2-3, with TRBD2 matching over 12 bases. The CDR3 runs 15 residues. V dropped 1 base and J dropped 4; count of bases not matched to a gene: 0. Germline-derived CDR1 and CDR2 are LGHNA and YNFKEQ. CDR3 amino acids: CASSQASGGADTQYF. The CDR3 DNA follows: TGTGCCAGCAGCCAAGCTAGCGGGGGGGCAGATACGCAGTATTTT.

The chain couples TRBV2 to TRBJ1-3; the D is unclear. Germline V gives CDR1 SNHLY, CDR2 FYNNEI. The CDR3 is made up of 15 amino acids. The V end lost 6 bases, the J end lost 0 bases, and 12 bases lay between the germline ends. The CDR3 DNA follows: TGTGCCAGCAGGGCCAAATTATACTCTGGAAACACCATATATTTT. It encodes CASRAKLYSGNTIYF.

The chain couples TRBV2 to TRBJ1-1; D remains unclear. Germline CDR1 is SNHLY and CDR2 is FYNNEI. The length of the CDR3 is 16 residues. V shed 6 bases and J shed 4 bases, with 21 bases lying between them. The DNA for the CDR3 is TGTGCCAGCAGCGCATTAGACTGGAGGATTCTCACTGAAGCTTTCTTT. Protein sequence: CASSALDWRILTEAFF.

The gene calls are TRBV7-8 and TRBJ2-2, with TRBD1 matching over 9 bases. The CDR3 extends over 15 amino acids. Germline V gene lookup returns CDR1 SGHVS and CDR2 FQNEAQ. Losses at the gene ends were 5 bases for V and 5 bases for J; bases not matched to a gene: 6. The CDR3 DNA follows: TGTGCCAGCAGCACCCGGGACAGGGTGACCGGGGAGCTGTTTTTT. Protein: CASSTRDRVTGELFF.

A single count supports this clone. J is TRBJ2-1 and V is TRBV9; D is unresolved. This CDR3 region has 12 residues. Germline loops: CDR1 SGDLS, CDR2 YYNGEE. Trimming took 0 bases from V and 13 from J, leaving 11 bases between them. CDR3 nucleotide sequence: TGTGCCAGCAGCGTAGTTCCTACAGACCAGTTCTTC. It codes for CASSVVPTDQFF.